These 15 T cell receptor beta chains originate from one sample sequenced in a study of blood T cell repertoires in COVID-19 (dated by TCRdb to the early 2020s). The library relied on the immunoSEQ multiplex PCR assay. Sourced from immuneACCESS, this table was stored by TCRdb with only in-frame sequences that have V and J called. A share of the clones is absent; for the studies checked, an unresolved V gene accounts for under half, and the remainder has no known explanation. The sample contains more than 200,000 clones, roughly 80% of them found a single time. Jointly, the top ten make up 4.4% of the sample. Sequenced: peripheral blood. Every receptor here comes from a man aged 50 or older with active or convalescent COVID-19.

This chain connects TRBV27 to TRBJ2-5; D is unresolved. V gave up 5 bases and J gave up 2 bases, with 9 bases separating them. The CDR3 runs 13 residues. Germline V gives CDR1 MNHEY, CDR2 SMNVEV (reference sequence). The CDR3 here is CASSPPLQETQYF. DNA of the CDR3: TGTGCCAGCAGTCCCCCCCTGCAAGAGACCCAGTACTTC.

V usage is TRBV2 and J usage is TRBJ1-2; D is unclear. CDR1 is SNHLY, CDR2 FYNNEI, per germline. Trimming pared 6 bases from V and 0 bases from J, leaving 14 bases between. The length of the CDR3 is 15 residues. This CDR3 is CASSENSRANYGYTF. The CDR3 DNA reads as TGTGCCAGCAGCGAGAATAGCCGGGCTAACTATGGCTACACCTTC. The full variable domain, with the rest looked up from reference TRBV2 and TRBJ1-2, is EPEVTQTPSHQVTQMGQEVILRCVPISNHLYFYWYRQILGQKVEFLVSFYNNEISEKSEIFDDQFSVERPDGSNFTLKIRSTKLEDSAMYFCASSENSRANYGYTFGSGTRLTVV.

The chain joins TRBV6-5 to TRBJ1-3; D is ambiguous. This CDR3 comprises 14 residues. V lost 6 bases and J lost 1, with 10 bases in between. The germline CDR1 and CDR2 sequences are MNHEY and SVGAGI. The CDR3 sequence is CASRASGSGNTIYF. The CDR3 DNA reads TGTGCCAGCAGAGCTAGTGGGTCTGGAAACACCATATATTTT.

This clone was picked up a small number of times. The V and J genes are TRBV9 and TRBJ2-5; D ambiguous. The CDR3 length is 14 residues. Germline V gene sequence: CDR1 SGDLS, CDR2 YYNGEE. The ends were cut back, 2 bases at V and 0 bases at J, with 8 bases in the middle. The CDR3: CASSVRQDQETQYF. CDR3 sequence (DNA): TGTGCCAGCAGCGTTCGACAAGACCAAGAGACCCAGTACTTC. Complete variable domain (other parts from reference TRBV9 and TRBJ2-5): DSGVTQTPKHLITATGQRVTLRCSPRSGDLSVYWYQQSLDQGLQFLIQYYNGEERAKGNILERFSAQQFPDLHSELNLSSLELGDSALYFCASSVRQDQETQYFGPGTRLLVL.

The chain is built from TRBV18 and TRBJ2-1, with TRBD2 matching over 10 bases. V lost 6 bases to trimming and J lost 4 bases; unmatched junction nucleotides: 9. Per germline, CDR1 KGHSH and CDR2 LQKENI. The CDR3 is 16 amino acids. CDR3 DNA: TGTGCCAGCTCGCCCCCCGCTAGCGGGGGATACAATGAGCAGTTCTTC. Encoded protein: CASSPPASGGYNEQFF.

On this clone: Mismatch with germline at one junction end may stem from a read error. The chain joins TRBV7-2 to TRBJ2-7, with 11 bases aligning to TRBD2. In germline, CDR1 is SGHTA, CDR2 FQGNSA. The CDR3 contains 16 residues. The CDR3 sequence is CASSLAGGPLGNEQYF. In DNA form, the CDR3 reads TGTGCCAGCAGCCTAGCGGGGGGACCCCTGGGCAACGAGCAGTACTTC.

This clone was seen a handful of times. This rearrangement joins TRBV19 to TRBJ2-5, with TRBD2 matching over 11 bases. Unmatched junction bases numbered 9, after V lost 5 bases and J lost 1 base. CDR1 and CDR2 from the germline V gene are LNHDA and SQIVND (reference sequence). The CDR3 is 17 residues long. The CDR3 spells CASSSRRLAGIQETQYF. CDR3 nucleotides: TGTGCCAGTAGTTCTCGGAGACTAGCGGGGATCCAAGAGACCCAGTACTTC.

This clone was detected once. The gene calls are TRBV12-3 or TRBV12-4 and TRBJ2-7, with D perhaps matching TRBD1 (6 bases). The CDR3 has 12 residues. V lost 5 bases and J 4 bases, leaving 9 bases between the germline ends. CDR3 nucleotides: TGTGCCAGCAGTCAACAGGGATACGAGCAGTACTTC. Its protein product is CASSQQGYEQYF.

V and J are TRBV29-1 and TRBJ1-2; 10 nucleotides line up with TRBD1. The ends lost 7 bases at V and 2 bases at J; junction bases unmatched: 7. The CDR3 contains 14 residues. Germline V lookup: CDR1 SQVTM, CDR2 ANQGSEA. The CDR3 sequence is CSAGQGTYNYGYTF. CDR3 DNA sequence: TGCAGCGCGGGACAGGGGACCTACAACTATGGCTACACCTTC. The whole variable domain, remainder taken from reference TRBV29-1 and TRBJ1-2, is SAVISQKPSRDICQRGTSLTIQCQVDSQVTMMFWYRQQPGQSLTLIATANQGSEATYESGFVIDKFPISRPNLTFSTLTVSNMSPEDSSIYLCSAGQGTYNYGYTFGSGTRLTVV.

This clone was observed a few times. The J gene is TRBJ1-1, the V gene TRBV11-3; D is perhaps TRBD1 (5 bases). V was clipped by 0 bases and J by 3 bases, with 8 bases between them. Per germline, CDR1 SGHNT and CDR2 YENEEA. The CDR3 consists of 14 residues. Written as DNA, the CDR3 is TGTGCCAGCAGCTTAGATGGGGCTGACACTGAAGCTTTCTTT. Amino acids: CASSLDGADTEAFF. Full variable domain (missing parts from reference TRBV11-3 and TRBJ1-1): EAGVVQSPRYKIIEKKQPVAFWCNPISGHNTLYWYLQNLGQGPELLIRYENEEAVDDSQLPKDRFSAERLKGVDSTLKIQPAELGDSAVYLCASSLDGADTEAFFGQGTRLTVV.

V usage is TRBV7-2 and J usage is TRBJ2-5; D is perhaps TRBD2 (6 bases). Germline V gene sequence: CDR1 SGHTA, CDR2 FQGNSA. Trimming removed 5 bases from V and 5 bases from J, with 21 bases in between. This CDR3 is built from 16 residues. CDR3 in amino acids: CASSALRARGVETQYF. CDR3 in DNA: TGTGCCAGCAGCGCCCTCCGGGCTCGCGGGGTGGAGACCCAGTACTTC.

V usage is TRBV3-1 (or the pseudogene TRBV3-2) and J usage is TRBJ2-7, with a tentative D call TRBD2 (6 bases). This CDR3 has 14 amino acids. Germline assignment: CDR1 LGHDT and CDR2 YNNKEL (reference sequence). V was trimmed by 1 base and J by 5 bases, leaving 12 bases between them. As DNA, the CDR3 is TGTGCCAGCAGCCAAGTGGGGGACTGGGACGAGCAGTACTTC. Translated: CASSQVGDWDEQYF.

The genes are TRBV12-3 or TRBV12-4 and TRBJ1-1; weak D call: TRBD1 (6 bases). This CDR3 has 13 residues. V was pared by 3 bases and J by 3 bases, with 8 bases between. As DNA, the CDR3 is TGTGCCAGCAGTTTTCACAGGGACACTGAAGCTTTCTTT. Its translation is CASSFHRDTEAFF.

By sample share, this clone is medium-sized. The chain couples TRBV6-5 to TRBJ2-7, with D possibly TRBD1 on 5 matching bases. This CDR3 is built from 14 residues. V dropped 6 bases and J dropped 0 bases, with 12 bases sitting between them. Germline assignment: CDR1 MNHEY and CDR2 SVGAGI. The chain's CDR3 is CASSDRQYSYEQYF. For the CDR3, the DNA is TGTGCCAGCAGCGATCGACAGTACTCCTACGAGCAGTACTTC.

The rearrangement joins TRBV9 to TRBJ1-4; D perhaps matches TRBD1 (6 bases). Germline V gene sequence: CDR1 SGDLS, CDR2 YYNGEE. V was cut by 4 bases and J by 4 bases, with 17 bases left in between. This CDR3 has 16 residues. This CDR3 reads CASSLGGPVRNEKLFF. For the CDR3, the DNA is TGTGCCAGCAGCTTAGGGGGGCCCGTGCGTAATGAAAAACTGTTTTTT.